A single sample is the source of the 10 T cell receptor beta chains below, sequenced in a study of monozygotic twins with inflammatory bowel disease. TCRdb reanalyzed the 5' RACE reads, giving one entry per CDR3 protein sequence and no DNA. The sample totals 400,000 or so distinct CDR3 sequences; its top ten clones hold 2.4%. Sample: blood. Every receptor here comes from a human donor with ulcerative colitis or Crohn's disease, or a healthy co-twin of an affected twin (not recorded which).

V is TRBV11-2 and J is TRBJ2-7; the D gene TCRdb calls, TRBD2, cannot be checked with no DNA. CDR1 and CDR2 (germline): SGHAT, FQNNGV. This CDR3 spans 16 amino acids. Here the CDR3 reads CASSVEGRSIAYEQYF.

V is TRBV4-3 and J is TRBJ2-1; TCRdb outputs TRBD1, but without DNA this stays unchecked. The CDR3 consists of 19 residues. The V gene's germline CDR1 is LGHNA and CDR2 YSLEER. CDR3 residues: CASSQDRSRPRGVNNEQFF.

CDR3 sequence: CSARGDYRNEQFF. The chain employs TRBV20-1 and TRBJ2-1; TCRdb names TRBD2, which stays unverified in the absence of DNA. Germline V gene sequence: CDR1 DFQATT, CDR2 SNEGSKA (reference sequence). This CDR3 region has 13 residues.

The rearrangement links TRBV28 to TRBJ2-3. This CDR3 contains 14 residues. Germline CDR1 reads MDHEN; CDR2 reads SYDVKM. The CDR3 sequence is CASRSLGSTDTQYF.

This sequence joins TRBV7-3 and TRBJ2-2; TCRdb indicates TRBD1, and absent DNA this call remains unverified. The germline V gene encodes CDR1 SGHTA and CDR2 FQGTGA. CDR3 length: 14 amino acids. This CDR3 reads CASSSGGGAGELFF.

The rearrangement joins TRBV6-2 or TRBV6-3 to TRBJ2-5; TCRdb reports TRBD2, a call that lacks DNA to check it against. Germline CDR1 is MNHEY and CDR2 is SVGEGT. The CDR3 is 15 amino acids. CDR3 region: CASSYIVGFQETQYF.

This chain connects TRBV20-1 to TRBJ2-1; TCRdb lists TRBD2, though no DNA is available to test this call. Germline V gene sequence: CDR1 DFQATT, CDR2 SNEGSKA (reference sequence). CDR3 size: 15 residues. CDR3 residues: CSARGLAGVLNEQFF.

CDR3 amino acids: CASSAMDRGLTGELFF. The chain links TRBV9 to TRBJ2-2; TCRdb returns TRBD1, unconfirmable since there is no DNA. The CDR3 loop spans 16 amino acids. Germline-derived CDR1 and CDR2 are SGDLS and YYNGEE. Combining the CDR3 with reference TRBV9 and TRBJ2-2 gives the whole variable domain DSGVTQTPKHLITATGQRVTLRCSPRSGDLSVYWYQQSLDQGLQFLIQYYNGEERAKGNILERFSAQQFPDLHSELNLSSLELGDSALYFCASSAMDRGLTGELFFGEGSRLTVL.

The J gene is TRBJ2-1, the V gene TRBV7-2. Germline CDR1 is SGHTA and CDR2 is FQGNSA. The length of the CDR3 is 14 residues. The chain's CDR3 is CASSPQAPYNEQFF.

The J gene is TRBJ1-5, the V gene TRBV7-2; TCRdb's D gene call, TRBD1, goes unchecked for lack of DNA. The CDR3 extends over 15 amino acids. Germline V lookup: CDR1 SGHTA, CDR2 FQGNSA. This chain's CDR3 is CASSSRAGGSQPQHF.